The following is a T cell receptor (beta chain) sequence with its context. The entry originates in a study of blood T cell repertoires in COVID-19. About the research overall: The origin of the acute and convalescent COVID-19 samples was the United States, Italy and Spain. T cells, B-cell-depleted T cells, or PBMCs supplied cDNA or gDNA.

The authors' processing: It was from reference gene primer amplification that nucleated cell counts were estimated. This table comes from immunoSEQ multiplex PCR, and its TCRdb copy is limited to in-frame clones, with some not included. V and J calls and clone size are given by that table; D and trimming were obtained from the DNA. Among about 200,000 clones, 80% were seen once, and the ten largest hold 5.5% to 7%. Germline CDR1 is SGDLS and CDR2 is YYNGEE. This CDR3 contains 16 residues. Trimming cost V 3 bases and J 0 bases; bases outside gene matches: 2. The sequencing input was peripheral blood. The clonotype originates from a woman between 65 and 79 years old with acute or convalescent COVID-19. V is TRBV9 and J is TRBJ1-5; 11 bases are a match to TRBD1. For the CDR3, the DNA is TGTGCCAGCAGCGCCGGGACAGGGGGTAGCAATCAGCCCCAGCATTTT. Translating gives CASSAGTGGSNQPQHF.